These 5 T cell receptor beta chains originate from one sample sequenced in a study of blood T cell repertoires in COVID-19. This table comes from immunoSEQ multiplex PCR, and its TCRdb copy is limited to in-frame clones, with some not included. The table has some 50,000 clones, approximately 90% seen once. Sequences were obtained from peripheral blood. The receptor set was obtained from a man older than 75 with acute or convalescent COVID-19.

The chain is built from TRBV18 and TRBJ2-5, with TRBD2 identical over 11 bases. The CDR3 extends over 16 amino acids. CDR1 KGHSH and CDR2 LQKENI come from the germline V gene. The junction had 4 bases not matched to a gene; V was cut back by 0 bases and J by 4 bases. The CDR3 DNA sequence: TGTGCCAGCTCACCACCTTCCACTAGCGGGGGAGAGACCCAGTACTTC. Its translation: CASSPPSTSGGETQYF.

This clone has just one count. CDR3 amino acids: CASSQHDRERYEQYF. The CDR3, as DNA: TGCGCCAGCAGCCAACACGACAGGGAGCGGTACGAGCAGTACTTC. The J gene is TRBJ2-7, the V gene TRBV4-3; 7 bases are shared with TRBD1. This CDR3 is built from 15 residues. Trimming cost V 2 bases and J 4 bases; bases outside gene matches: 8. Germline V gives CDR1 LGHNA, CDR2 YSLEER.

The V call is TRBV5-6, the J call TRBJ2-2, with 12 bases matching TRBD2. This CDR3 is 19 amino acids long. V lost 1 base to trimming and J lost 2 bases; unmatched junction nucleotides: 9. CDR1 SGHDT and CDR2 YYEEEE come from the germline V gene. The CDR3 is CASSLWLAGGHRNTGELFF. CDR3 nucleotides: TGTGCCAGCAGCTTGTGGCTAGCGGGGGGGCATCGTAACACCGGGGAGCTGTTTTTT.

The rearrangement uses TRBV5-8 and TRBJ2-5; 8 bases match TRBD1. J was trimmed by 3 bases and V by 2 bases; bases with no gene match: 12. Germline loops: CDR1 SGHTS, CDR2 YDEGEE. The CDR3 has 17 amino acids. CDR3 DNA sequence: TGTGCCAGCAGCTTCGGGAAACAGGGGGGAACCAAAGAGACCCAGTACTTC. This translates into CASSFGKQGGTKETQYF.

CDR3 loop: CASSLREGYNEQFF. CDR3 coding DNA: TGTGCCAGCAGTTTAAGGGAGGGTTACAATGAGCAGTTCTTC. The chain couples TRBV27 to TRBJ2-1; 7 nucleotides agree with TRBD2. Germline V lookup: CDR1 MNHEY, CDR2 SMNVEV (reference sequence). The CDR3 consists of 14 residues. V dropped 2 bases and J dropped 4; count of bases not matched to a gene: 2.